This T cell receptor (beta chain) was sequenced in a study of blood T cell repertoires in COVID-19. After removal of 1 base from V and 2 bases from J, the junction contained 1 base not matched to a gene. The CDR3 is made up of 14 amino acids. Germline values: CDR1 PRHDT, CDR2 FYEKMQ (reference sequence). Using immunoSEQ multiplex PCR, the repertoire was profiled, and TCRdb retains in-frame clones only, with some absent. The sample records some 390,000 clones, around 87% being singletons. Material: PBMCs or T cells enriched from blood (not recorded which). This rearrangement joins TRBV13 to TRBJ2-7; 8 bases align to TRBD2. This TCR derives from a man aged 30 to 45 who had recovered from COVID-19. The CDR3 loop reads CASSLAGGTYEQYF. The CDR3 region has the DNA TGTGCCAGCAGCTTAGCGGGAGGGACCTACGAGCAGTACTTC.